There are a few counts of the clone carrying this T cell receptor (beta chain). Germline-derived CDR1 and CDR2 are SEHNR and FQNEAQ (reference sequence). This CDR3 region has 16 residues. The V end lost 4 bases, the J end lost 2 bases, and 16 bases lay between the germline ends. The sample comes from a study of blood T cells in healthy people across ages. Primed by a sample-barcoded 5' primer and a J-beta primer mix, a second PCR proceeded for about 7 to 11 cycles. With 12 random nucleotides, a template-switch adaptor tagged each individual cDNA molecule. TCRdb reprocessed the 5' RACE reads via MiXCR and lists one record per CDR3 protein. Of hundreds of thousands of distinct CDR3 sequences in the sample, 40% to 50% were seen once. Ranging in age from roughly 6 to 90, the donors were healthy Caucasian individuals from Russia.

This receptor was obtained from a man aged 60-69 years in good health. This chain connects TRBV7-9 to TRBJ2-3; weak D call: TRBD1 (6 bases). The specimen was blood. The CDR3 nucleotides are TGTGCCAGCAGCTACGTAATCCGGACAGACACAGATACGCAGTATTTT. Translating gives CASSYVIRTDTDTQYF. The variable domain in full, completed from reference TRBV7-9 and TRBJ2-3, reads DTGVSQNPRHKITKRGQNVTFRCDPISEHNRLYWYRQTLGQGPEFLTYFQNEAQLEKSRLLSDRFSAERPKGSFSTLEIQRTEQGDSAMYLCASSYVIRTDTDTQYFGPGTRLTVL.